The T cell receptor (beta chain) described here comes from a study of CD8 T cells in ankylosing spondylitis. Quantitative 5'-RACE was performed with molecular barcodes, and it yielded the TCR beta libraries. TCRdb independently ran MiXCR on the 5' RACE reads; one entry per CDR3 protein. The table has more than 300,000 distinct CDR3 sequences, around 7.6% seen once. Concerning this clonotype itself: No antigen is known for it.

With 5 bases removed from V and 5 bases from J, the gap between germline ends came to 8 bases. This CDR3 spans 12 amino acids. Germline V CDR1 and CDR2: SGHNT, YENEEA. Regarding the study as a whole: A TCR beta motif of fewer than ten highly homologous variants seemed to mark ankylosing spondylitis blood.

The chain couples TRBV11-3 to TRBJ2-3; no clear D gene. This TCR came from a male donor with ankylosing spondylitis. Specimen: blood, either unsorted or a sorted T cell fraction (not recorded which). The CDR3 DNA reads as TGTGCCAGCAGCAAGAGAAGAGATACGCAGTATTTT. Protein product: CASSKRRDTQYF.